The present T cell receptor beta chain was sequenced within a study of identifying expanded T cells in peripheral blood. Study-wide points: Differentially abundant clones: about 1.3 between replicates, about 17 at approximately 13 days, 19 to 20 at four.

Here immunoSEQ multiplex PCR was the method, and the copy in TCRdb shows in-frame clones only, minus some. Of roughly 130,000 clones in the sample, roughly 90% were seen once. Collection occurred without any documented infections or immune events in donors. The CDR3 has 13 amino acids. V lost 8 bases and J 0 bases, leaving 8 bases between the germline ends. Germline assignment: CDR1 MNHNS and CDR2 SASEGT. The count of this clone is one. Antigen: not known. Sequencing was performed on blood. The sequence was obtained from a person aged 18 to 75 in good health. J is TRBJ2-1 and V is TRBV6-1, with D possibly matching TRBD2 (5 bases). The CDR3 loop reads CASSRDSYNEQFF. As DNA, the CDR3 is TGTGCCAGCTCGAGGGACTCCTACAATGAGCAGTTCTTC.